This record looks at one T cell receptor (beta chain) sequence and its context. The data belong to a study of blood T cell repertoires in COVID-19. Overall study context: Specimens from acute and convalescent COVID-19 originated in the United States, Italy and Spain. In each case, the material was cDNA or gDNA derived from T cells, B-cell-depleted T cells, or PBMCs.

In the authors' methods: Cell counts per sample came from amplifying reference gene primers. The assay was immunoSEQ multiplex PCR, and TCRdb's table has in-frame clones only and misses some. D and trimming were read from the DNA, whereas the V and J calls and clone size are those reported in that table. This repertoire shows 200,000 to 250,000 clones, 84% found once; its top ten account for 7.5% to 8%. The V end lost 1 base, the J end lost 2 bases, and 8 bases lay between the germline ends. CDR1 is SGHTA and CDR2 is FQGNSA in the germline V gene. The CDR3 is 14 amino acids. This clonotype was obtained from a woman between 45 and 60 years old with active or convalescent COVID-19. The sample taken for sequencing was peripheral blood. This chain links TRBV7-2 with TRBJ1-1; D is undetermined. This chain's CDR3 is CASSLGAYNTEAFF. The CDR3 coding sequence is TGTGCCAGCAGCTTAGGCGCGTATAACACTGAAGCTTTCTTT.